A selection of T cell receptor beta chains follows, all from one sample in a study of identical twins. Using its own MiXCR run on the 5' RACE reads, TCRdb lists one record per CDR3 protein. This sample has about 530,000 distinct CDR3 sequences, with around 15% found just once. This sample was shared with a second study, whose subject was yellow fever vaccine responses in identical twins.

The sample taken for sequencing was CD4+ T cells sorted from blood. Receptors were obtained from a young woman in good health. The CDR3 runs from the conserved cysteine through the conserved F or W. The order of the fields is D gene, clone size, V gene, J gene, CDR3 protein, CDR3 DNA. The D gene is left open where the match is weak. Size is omitted from some rows. Given values are once, few, many or a class for expanded clones.

TRBD1	many	TRBV9	TRBJ1-5	CASSAQGDNQPQHF	TGTGCCAGCAGCGCACAGGGGGATAATCAGCCCCAGCATTTT
TRBD2	NA	TRBV9	TRBJ2-5	CASSMPKGSGGGETQYF	TGTGCCAGCAGCATGCCCAAAGGTAGCGGGGGGGGAGAGACCCAGTACTTC
TRBD1	NA	TRBV28	TRBJ2-7	CASTSDRASYEQYF	TGTGCCAGCACCTCGGACAGGGCCTCCTACGAGCAGTACTTC
TRBD1	few	TRBV6-1	TRBJ2-5	CASGTAGTVQETQYF	TGTGCCAGCGGGACAGCTGGGACAGTCCAAGAGACCCAGTACTTC
NA	NA	TRBV19	TRBJ2-6	CASSMGRSSGANVLTF	TGTGCCAGTAGTATGGGGAGGAGCTCTGGGGCCAACGTCCTGACTTTC
TRBD2	few	TRBV13	TRBJ2-3	CASSSTSGGYTDTQYF	TGTGCCAGCAGCTCCACTAGCGGGGGGTACACAGATACGCAGTATTTT
NA	many	TRBV24-1	TRBJ2-2	CATSVLGELFF	TGTGCCACCAGTGTCTTAGGGGAGCTGTTTTTT
NA	many	TRBV20-1	TRBJ1-1	CSAREPSEAFF	TGCAGTGCTAGAGAACCCTCTGAAGCTTTCTTT
NA	NA	TRBV6-1	TRBJ2-6	CASTLGGLVSGANVLTF	TGTGCCAGCACCTTGGGTGGACTCGTCTCTGGGGCCAACGTCCTGACTTTC
NA	NA	TRBV20-1	TRBJ1-2	CSASAHSF	TGCAGTGCTAGTGCGCACTCCTTC
NA	few	TRBV7-8	TRBJ2-6	CASRRQFVGLSSGANVLTF	TGTGCCAGCAGGCGCCAGTTTGTGGGACTTTCCTCTGGGGCCAACGTCCTGACTTTC
TRBD2	NA	TRBV7-6	TRBJ2-1	CASSLILAGGLTYNEQFF	TGTGCCAGCAGCTTAATCCTAGCGGGAGGGTTGACCTACAATGAGCAGTTCTTC
NA	NA	TRBV24-1	TRBJ1-5	CATHPGPGGNQPQHF	TGTGCCACCCACCCAGGCCCGGGTGGCAATCAGCCCCAGCATTTT
NA	NA	TRBV3-1	TRBJ1-4	CASSQAPGAGEKLFF	TGTGCCAGCAGCCAAGCGCCGGGGGCAGGAGAGAAACTGTTTTTT
NA	few	TRBV5-1	TRBJ1-1	CASSAASTANTEAFF	TGCGCCAGCAGCGCGGCGTCGACGGCGAACACTGAAGCTTTCTTT
TRBD2	few	TRBV12-3/TRBV12-4	TRBJ2-1	CASSGLAGAKFF	TGTGCCAGCAGTGGTCTAGCGGGGGCTAAGTTCTTC
TRBD2	NA	TRBV29-1	TRBJ2-3	CSVRLAGRIGIGTDTQYF	TGCAGCGTCAGACTAGCGGGAAGGATCGGAATAGGCACAGATACGCAGTATTTT
NA	few	TRBV3-1	TRBJ2-7	CASSHLGEQYF	TGTGCCAGCAGCCACCTGGGCGAGCAGTACTTC
TRBD1	NA	TRBV18	TRBJ2-1	CASSHGQGFGEQFF	TGTGCCAGCTCACACGGACAGGGGTTCGGTGAGCAGTTCTTC
NA	NA	TRBV11-2	TRBJ2-3	CASSFPGTLSTDTQYF	TGTGCCAGCAGCTTCCCGGGGACCCTAAGCACAGATACGCAGTATTTT
NA	NA	TRBV2	TRBJ2-7	CASSGVGSYEQYF	TGTGCCAGCAGTGGGGTGGGGTCCTACGAGCAGTACTTC
NA	many	TRBV20-1	TRBJ2-5	CSASPHNQETQYF	TGCAGTGCTAGTCCGCACAATCAAGAGACCCAGTACTTC
NA	NA	TRBV20-1	TRBJ2-1	CSALYSETGLEQFF	TGCAGTGCTCTCTACTCCGAGACTGGCCTAGAGCAGTTCTTC